This TCR beta chain comes out of a study of early T cells in non-severe SARS-CoV-2 infection. In the study overall: Unsorted whole blood bulk RNA was sequenced, with unpaired chains.

TCRdb re-analysed the 5' RACE reads in MiXCR, keeping a single row per CDR3 protein. The sample holds 75,000 to 100,000 distinct CDR3 sequences; 14% are singletons and the top ten take approximately 9.9%. The CDR3 loop spans 15 amino acids. In germline, CDR1 is SGHTA, CDR2 FQGTGA. V lost 6 bases and J 0 bases, leaving 14 bases between the germline ends. Sequencing used whole blood. This sequence was found in an adult who was a healthcare worker with PCR-confirmed SARS-CoV-2 infection or an uninfected control (not recorded which). The genes are TRBV7-3 and TRBJ1-1, with D unresolved. This CDR3 is CASSTTGFMNTEAFF. CDR3 nucleotides: TGTGCCAGCAGTACCACGGGGTTCATGAACACTGAAGCTTTCTTT.